The entry below gives a single TCR beta chain sequence along with its context. This sample was included in a study of control samples from healthy donors and cancer patients. The data were produced by immunoSEQ multiplex PCR, yet TCRdb's version contains in-frame clones alone and is incomplete. The sample lists some 210,000 clones; roughly nine tenths were seen once. This CDR3 comprises 16 residues. Trimming cost V 4 bases and J 4 bases; bases outside gene matches: 12. Germline V gives CDR1 SGHRS, CDR2 YFSETQ. The sample taken for sequencing was blood. The rearrangement links TRBV5-1 to TRBJ2-7; 9 bases match TRBD1. This TCR came from a man aged 30-40 years in good health. DNA of the CDR3: TGCGCCAGCAGCATTGGACAGGGGATACCTACGTACGAGCAGTACTTC. Translated: CASSIGQGIPTYEQYF.